This paragraph reports one TCR beta chain. What it binds is not known. This entry is derived from a study of post-analysis software for immune sequencing data. The overall study: The disease courses covered relapsing-remitting, secondary progressive and progressive-relapsing multiple sclerosis. Study-wide points: There was significantly lower normalized Chao1 diversity in multiple sclerosis patients than in controls. Roughly five TRBV segments appeared more often in patients than in controls, and TRBV5-6, TRBV5-1 and TRBV20-1 were among these. Under F measure analysis, samples from one preparation batch co-clustered strongly.

Losses at the gene ends were 5 bases for V and 0 bases for J; bases not matched to a gene: 6. The length of the CDR3 is 15 residues. TCR beta cDNA libraries included unique molecular identifiers. TCRdb ran MiXCR on the PCR reads and lists one entry per CDR3 protein. The sample has fewer than 600,000 distinct CDR3 sequences, 45% seen once. The specimen sequenced was blood. This receptor was obtained from a girl aged 5 to 17 with multiple sclerosis. V usage is TRBV12-3 or TRBV12-4 and J usage is TRBJ2-7; 8 bases are shared with TRBD1. The CDR3 is CASSPGQVRSYEQYF. CDR3 nucleotide sequence: TGTGCCAGCAGTCCGGGACAGGTTCGCTCCTACGAGCAGTACTTC.